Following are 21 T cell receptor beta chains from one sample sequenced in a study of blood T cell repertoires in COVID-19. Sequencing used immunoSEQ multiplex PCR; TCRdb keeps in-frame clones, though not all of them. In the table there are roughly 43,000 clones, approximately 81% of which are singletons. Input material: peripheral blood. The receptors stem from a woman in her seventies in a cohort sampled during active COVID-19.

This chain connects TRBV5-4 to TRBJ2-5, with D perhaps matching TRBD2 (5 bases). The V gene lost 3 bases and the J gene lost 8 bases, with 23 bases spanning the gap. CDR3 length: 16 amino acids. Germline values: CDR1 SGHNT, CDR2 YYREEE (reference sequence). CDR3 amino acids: CASSSPNPGSRGTQYF. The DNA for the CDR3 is TGTGCCAGCAGCTCCCCCAACCCCGGCAGTCGGGGAACCCAGTACTTC.

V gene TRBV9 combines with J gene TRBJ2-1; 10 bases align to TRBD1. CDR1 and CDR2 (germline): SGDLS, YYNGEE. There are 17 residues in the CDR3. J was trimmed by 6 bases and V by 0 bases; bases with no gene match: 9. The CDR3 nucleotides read TGTGCCAGCAGCGTAGGGGACAGGGGAGGGTTTTCCAATGAGCAGTTCTTC. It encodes CASSVGDRGGFSNEQFF.

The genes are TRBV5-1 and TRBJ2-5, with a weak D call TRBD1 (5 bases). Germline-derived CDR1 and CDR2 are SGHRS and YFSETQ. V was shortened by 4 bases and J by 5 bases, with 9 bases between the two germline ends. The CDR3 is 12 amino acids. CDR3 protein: CASSPQGETQYF. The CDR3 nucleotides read TGCGCCAGCAGCCCTCAGGGCGAGACCCAGTACTTC.

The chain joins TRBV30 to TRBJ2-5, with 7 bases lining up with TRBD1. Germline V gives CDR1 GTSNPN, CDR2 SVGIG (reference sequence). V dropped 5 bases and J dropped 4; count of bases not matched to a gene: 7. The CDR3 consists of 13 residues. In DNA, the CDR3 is TGTGCCTGGGACGGACAGGTACGAGAGACCCAGTACTTC. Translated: CAWDGQVRETQYF.

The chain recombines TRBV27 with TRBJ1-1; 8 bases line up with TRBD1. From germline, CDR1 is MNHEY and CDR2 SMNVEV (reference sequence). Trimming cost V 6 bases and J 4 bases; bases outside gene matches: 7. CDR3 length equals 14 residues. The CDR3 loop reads CASSPDRGITEAFF. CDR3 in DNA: TGTGCCAGCAGCCCAGACAGGGGTATCACTGAAGCTTTCTTT.

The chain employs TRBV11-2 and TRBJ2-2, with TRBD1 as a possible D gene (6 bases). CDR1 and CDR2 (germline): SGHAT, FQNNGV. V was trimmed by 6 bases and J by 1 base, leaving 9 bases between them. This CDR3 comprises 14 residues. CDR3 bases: TGTGCCAGCAGTCTACAGGGGAACACCGGGGAGCTGTTTTTT. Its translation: CASSLQGNTGELFF.

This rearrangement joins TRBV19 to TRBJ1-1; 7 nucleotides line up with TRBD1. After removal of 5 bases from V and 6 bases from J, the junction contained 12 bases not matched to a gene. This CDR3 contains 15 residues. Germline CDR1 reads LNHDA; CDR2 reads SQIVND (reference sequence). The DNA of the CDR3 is TGTGCCAGTAGTTCGTCGACAGGGCGGGGGGCTGAAGCTTTCTTT. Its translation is CASSSSTGRGAEAFF.

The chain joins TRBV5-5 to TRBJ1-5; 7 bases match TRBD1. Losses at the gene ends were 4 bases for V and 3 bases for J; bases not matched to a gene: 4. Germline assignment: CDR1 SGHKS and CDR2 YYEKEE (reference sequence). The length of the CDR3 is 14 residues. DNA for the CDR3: TGTGCCAGCAGCCCAACAGGGGTCAATCAGCCCCAGCATTTT. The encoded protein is CASSPTGVNQPQHF.

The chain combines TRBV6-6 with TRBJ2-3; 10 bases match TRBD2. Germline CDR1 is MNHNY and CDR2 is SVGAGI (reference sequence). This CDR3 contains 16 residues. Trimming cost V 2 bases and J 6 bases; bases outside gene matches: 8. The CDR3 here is CASSYTLAGVEDTQYF. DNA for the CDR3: TGTGCCAGCAGTTACACTCTAGCGGGAGTGGAGGATACGCAGTATTTT.

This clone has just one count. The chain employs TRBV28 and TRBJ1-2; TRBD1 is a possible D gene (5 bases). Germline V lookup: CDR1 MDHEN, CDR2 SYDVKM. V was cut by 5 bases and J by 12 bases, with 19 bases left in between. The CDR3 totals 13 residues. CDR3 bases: TGTGCCAGCAGTCGTCTCGGGGGGTATGCCCACACCTTC. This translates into CASSRLGGYAHTF.

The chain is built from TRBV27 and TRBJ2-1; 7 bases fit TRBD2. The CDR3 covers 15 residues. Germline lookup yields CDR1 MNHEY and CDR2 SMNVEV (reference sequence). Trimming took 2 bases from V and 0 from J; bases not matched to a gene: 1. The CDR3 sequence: CASSLGGSSYNEQFF. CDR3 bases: TGTGCCAGCAGTTTAGGCGGGAGCTCCTACAATGAGCAGTTCTTC.

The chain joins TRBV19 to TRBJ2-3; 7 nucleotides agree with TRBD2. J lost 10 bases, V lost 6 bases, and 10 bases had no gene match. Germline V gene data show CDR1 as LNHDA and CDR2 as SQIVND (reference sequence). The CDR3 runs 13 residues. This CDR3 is CASRPRGTTAQYF. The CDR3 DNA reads TGTGCCAGTAGACCCCGCGGGACTACCGCGCAGTATTTT.

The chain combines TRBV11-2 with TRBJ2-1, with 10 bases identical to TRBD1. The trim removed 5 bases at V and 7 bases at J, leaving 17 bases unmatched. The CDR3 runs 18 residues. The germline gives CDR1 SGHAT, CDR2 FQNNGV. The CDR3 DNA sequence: TGTGCCAGCAGCCTAGTAGGCCTTAGGACAGGGGGTGTGAATGAGCAGTTCTTC. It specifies CASSLVGLRTGGVNEQFF.

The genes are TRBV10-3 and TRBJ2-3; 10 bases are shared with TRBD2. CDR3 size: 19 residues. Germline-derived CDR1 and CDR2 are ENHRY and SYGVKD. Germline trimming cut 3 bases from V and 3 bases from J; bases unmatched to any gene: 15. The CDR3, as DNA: TGTGCCATCAGTGATATGATCCCTAGCGGGAGTACGTCGACAGATACGCAGTATTTT. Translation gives CAISDMIPSGSTSTDTQYF.

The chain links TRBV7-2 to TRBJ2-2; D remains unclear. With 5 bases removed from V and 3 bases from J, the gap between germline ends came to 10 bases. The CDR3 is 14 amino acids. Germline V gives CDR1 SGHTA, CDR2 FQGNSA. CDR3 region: CASSALRDTGELFF. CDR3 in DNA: TGTGCCAGCAGCGCGCTCCGGGACACCGGGGAGCTGTTTTTT.

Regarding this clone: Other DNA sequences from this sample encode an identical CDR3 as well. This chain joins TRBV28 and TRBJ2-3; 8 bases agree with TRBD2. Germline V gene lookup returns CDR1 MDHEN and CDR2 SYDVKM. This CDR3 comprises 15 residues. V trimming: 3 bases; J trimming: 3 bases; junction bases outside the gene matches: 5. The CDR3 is CASSLASGSTDTQYF. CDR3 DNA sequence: TGTGCCAGCAGTTTGGCCAGCGGGAGTACAGATACGCAGTATTTT.

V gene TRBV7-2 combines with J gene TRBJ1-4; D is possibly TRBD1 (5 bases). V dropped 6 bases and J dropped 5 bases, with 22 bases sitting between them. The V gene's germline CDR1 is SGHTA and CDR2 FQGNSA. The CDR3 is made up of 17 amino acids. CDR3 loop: CASSLRGSYDLNEKLFF. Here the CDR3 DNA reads TGTGCCAGCAGTTTAAGGGGCAGTTATGATCTAAATGAAAAACTGTTTTTT.

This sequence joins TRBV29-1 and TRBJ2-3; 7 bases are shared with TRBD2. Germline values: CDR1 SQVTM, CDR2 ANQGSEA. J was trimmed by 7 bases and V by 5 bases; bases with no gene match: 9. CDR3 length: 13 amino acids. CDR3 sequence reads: CSVMVGGQNTQYF. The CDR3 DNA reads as TGCAGCGTTATGGTGGGAGGGCAAAATACGCAGTATTTT.

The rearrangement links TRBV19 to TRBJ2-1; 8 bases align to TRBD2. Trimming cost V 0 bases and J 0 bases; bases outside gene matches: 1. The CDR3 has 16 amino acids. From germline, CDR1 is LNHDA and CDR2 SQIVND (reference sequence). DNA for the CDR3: TGTGCCAGTAGTATAGAAGCGGGAGTCTCCTACAATGAGCAGTTCTTC. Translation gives CASSIEAGVSYNEQFF.

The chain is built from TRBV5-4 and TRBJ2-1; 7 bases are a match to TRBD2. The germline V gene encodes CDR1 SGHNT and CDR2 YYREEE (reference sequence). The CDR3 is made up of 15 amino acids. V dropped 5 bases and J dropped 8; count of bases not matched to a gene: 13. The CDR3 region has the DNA TGTGCCAGCAGTCCGGGGGGATTTCGGTTCGATGAGCAGTTCTTC. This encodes CASSPGGFRFDEQFF.

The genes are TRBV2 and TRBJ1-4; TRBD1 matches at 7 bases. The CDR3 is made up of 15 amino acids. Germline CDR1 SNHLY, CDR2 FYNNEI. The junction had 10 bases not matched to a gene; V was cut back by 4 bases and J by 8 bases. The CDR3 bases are TGTGCCAGCAGTGGACTTACAGGGGTATGGGAAAAACTGTTTTTT. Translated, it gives CASSGLTGVWEKLFF.